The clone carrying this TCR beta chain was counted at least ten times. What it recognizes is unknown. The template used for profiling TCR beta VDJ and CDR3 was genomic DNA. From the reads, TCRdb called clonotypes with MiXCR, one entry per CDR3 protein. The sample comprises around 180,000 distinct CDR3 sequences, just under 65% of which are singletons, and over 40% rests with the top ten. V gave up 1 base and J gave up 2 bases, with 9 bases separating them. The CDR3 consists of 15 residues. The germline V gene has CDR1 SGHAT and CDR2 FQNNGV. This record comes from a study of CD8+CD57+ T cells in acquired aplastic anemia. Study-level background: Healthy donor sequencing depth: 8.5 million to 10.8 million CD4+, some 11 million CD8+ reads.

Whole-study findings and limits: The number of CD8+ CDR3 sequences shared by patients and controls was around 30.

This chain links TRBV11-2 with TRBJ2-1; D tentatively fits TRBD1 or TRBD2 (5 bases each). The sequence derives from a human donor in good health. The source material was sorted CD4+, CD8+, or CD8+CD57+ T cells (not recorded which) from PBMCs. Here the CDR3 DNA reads TGTGCCAGCAGCTTAGGGGGACCTACCTACAATGAGCAGTTCTTC. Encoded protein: CASSLGGPTYNEQFF.